The next 29 T cell receptor beta chains were all read from a single sample in a study of T cell repertoires in cytomegalovirus infection. Which antigens these TCRs recognize remains unknown. TCRdb reprocessed the reads with MiXCR, giving one entry per CDR3 protein. The sample has some 800,000 distinct CDR3 sequences, about 29% seen once. This sample comprised cultured CD8+ T cells from PBMCs, obtained from culture after CMV antigen stimulation. Receptors were obtained from a human donor in good health (CMV status not recorded). Some clones in this sample may be carry-over from other donors' samples.

This clonotype was observed a few times. The CDR3 region is CASSPKGAVREKLFF. Written as DNA, the CDR3 is TGTGCCAGCAGCCCTAAGGGGGCGGTAAGAGAAAAACTGTTTTTT. The V and J genes are TRBV7-9 and TRBJ1-4, with 7 bases that match TRBD1. Germline-derived CDR1 and CDR2 are SEHNR and FQNEAQ (reference sequence). CDR3 length: 15 amino acids. The V gene end was trimmed by 5 bases and the J gene end by 8 bases; junction bases not matched to a gene: 11.

This clonotype appeared a few times. With a much larger clone just one base away, this may be a read error. CDR3 protein: CASSTRDNSYNEQFF. The DNA of the CDR3 is TGTGCCAGCAGCACCCGGGACAACTCCTACAATGAGCAGTTCTTC. The chain is built from TRBV7-2 and TRBJ2-1; weak D call: TRBD1 (6 bases). CDR1 and CDR2 (germline): SGHTA, FQGNSA. V lost 5 bases and J lost 0, with 11 bases in between. The CDR3 loop spans 15 amino acids. Full variable domain (missing parts from reference TRBV7-2 and TRBJ2-1): GAGVSQSPSNKVTEKGKDVELRCDPISGHTALYWYRQSLGQGLEFLIYFQGNSAPDKSGLPSDRFSAERTGGSVSTLTIQRTQQEDSAVYLCASSTRDNSYNEQFFGPGTRLTVL.

The V and J genes are TRBV15 and TRBJ2-2; TRBD1 or TRBD2 may be the D gene (6 bases each). CDR1 is LNHNV and CDR2 is YYDKDF in the germline V gene (reference sequence). CDR3 length: 14 residues. V lost 6 bases and J lost 8, with 16 bases in between. The CDR3 DNA reads TGTGCCACCAGTACGGGGGCTCCGAGGGGGGAGCTGTTTTTT. This gives the protein CATSTGAPRGELFF. The variable domain in full, with the rest retrieved from reference TRBV15 and TRBJ2-2, is DAMVIQNPRYQVTQFGKPVTLSCSQTLNHNVMYWYQQKSSQAPKLLFHYYDKDFNNEADTPDNFQSRRPNTSFCFLDIRSPGLGDTAMYLCATSTGAPRGELFFGEGSRLTVL.

This chain links TRBV7-9 with TRBJ2-2, with D possibly TRBD1 on 6 matching bases. Trimming pared 4 bases from V and 1 base from J, leaving 10 bases between. The CDR3 is made up of 15 amino acids. The germline CDR1 and CDR2 sequences are SEHNR and FQNEAQ (reference sequence). The CDR3 sequence: CASSSRGKNTGELFF. The DNA of the CDR3 is TGTGCCAGCAGCTCAAGGGGGAAGAACACCGGGGAGCTGTTTTTT.

This chain links TRBV6-2 or TRBV6-3 with TRBJ1-2; 7 positions agree with TRBD1. The V and J ends lost 6 bases and 4 bases, in that order; junction bases with no gene match: 14. The CDR3 is 16 amino acids. Per germline, CDR1 MNHEY and CDR2 SVGEGT. The CDR3: CASRPTNRGQPYGYTF. The CDR3, as DNA: TGTGCCAGCAGGCCAACCAACCGGGGACAGCCCTATGGCTACACCTTC.

This clonotype has ten or more counts. This chain links TRBV27 with TRBJ1-2; D ambiguous. Germline values: CDR1 MNHEY, CDR2 SMNVEV (reference sequence). This CDR3 region has 13 residues. The ends were cut back, 0 bases at V and 5 bases at J, with 7 bases in the middle. The DNA of the CDR3 is TGTGCCAGCAGTTTATCTTCCGGATATGGCTACACCTTC. The encoded protein is CASSLSSGYGYTF.

The chain joins TRBV27 to TRBJ1-2; 9 nucleotides agree with TRBD1. The CDR3 loop spans 14 amino acids. Germline V gene lookup returns CDR1 MNHEY and CDR2 SMNVEV (reference sequence). Trimming removed 4 bases from V and 7 bases from J; junction bases left unmatched: 7. This CDR3 reads CASSWTGEKGGYTF. The CDR3 DNA reads TGTGCCAGCAGTTGGACAGGGGAAAAGGGTGGCTACACCTTC.

This chain uses TRBV27 with TRBJ2-4; D assignment may be TRBD1 or TRBD2 (6 bases each). Trimming took off 0 bases at V and 1 base at J, with 10 bases between the two ends. The CDR3 has 16 residues. CDR1 is MNHEY, CDR2 SMNVEV, per germline (reference sequence). This CDR3 is CASSLSQGRAKNIQYF. CDR3 coding DNA: TGTGCCAGCAGTTTATCTCAGGGGAGGGCCAAAAACATTCAGTACTTC.

The chain combines TRBV19 with TRBJ2-1, with D possibly being TRBD1 (5 bases). This CDR3 comprises 13 residues. Per germline, CDR1 LNHDA and CDR2 SQIVND (reference sequence). The germline V and J ends were trimmed by 5 bases and 8 bases, with 13 bases remaining between them. This chain's CDR3 is CASSLGKGYEQFF. CDR3 bases: TGTGCCAGTAGTCTAGGGAAGGGGTATGAGCAGTTCTTC.

The rearrangement uses TRBV15 and TRBJ1-4, with D tentatively TRBD1 (5 bases). In germline, CDR1 is LNHNV, CDR2 YYDKDF (reference sequence). Trimming stripped 5 bases from V and 0 bases from J, with 13 bases between. CDR3 size: 16 residues. The CDR3 loop reads CATSREGYATNEKLFF. The CDR3 DNA reads TGTGCCACCAGCCGCGAGGGGTATGCAACTAATGAAAAACTGTTTTTT. Based on the CDR3 plus reference TRBV15 and TRBJ1-4, the full variable domain is DAMVIQNPRYQVTQFGKPVTLSCSQTLNHNVMYWYQQKSSQAPKLLFHYYDKDFNNEADTPDNFQSRRPNTSFCFLDIRSPGLGDTAMYLCATSREGYATNEKLFFGSGTQLSVL.

The rearrangement uses TRBV12-3 or TRBV12-4 and TRBJ2-7; TRBD2 might be the D (5 bases). Trimming removed 3 bases at V and 5 bases at J, with 17 bases between. CDR3 length: 15 amino acids. The CDR3 protein is CASSFSPPGVDEQYV. The CDR3 DNA follows: TGTGCCAGCAGTTTTTCCCCCCCCGGGGTTGACGAGCAGTACGTC.

This clonotype showed up many times. The chain carries TRBV14 and TRBJ2-2, with no clear D. Germline V lookup: CDR1 SGHDN, CDR2 FVKESK. The CDR3 runs 13 residues. Trimming stripped 1 base from V and 3 bases from J, with 3 bases between. CDR3 sequence reads: CASSQGYTGELFF. The CDR3 coding sequence is TGTGCCAGCAGCCAAGGGTACACCGGGGAGCTGTTTTTT.

The chain has TRBV7-9 and TRBJ2-3; 7 bases match TRBD1. This CDR3 has 15 amino acids. Unmatched junction bases numbered 8, after V lost 3 bases and J lost 5 bases. Germline V gene sequence: CDR1 SEHNR, CDR2 FQNEAQ (reference sequence). The CDR3 spells CASSFRGRREDTQYF. CDR3 in DNA: TGTGCCAGCAGCTTCAGGGGGAGAAGGGAAGATACGCAGTATTTT.

In this sample, this clonotype turned up a few times. The chain uses TRBV12-3 or TRBV12-4 and TRBJ1-5; a weak D match, TRBD1 (6 bases). The CDR3 loop spans 15 amino acids. V was cut by 6 bases and J by 5 bases, with 17 bases left in between. In nucleotides, the CDR3 is TGTGCCAGCAGCATCCAGGGAGCAGGGGATCAGCCCCAGCATTTT. Translation: CASSIQGAGDQPQHF.

This clonotype was observed a few times. The rearrangement joins TRBV25-1 to TRBJ2-1; 9 bases fit TRBD2. Losses at the gene ends were 5 bases for V and 3 bases for J; bases not matched to a gene: 8. This CDR3 is 16 amino acids long. Germline V CDR1 and CDR2: MGHDK, SYGVNS. In DNA form, the CDR3 reads TGTGCCAGCAGTCCAATAGCGGGGGCGCTCTACAATGAGCAGTTCTTC. Its translation: CASSPIAGALYNEQFF.

The CDR3 nucleotides are TGTGCCAGCAGTCCTCAGGGATTCACAGATACGCAGTATTTT. Encoded protein: CASSPQGFTDTQYF. The chain links TRBV27 to TRBJ2-3; maybe TRBD1 (5 bases). V lost 5 bases and J 2 bases, leaving 11 bases between the germline ends. CDR3 size: 14 residues. Per germline, CDR1 MNHEY and CDR2 SMNVEV (reference sequence).

V gene TRBV5-4 combines with J gene TRBJ2-7, with TRBD1 matching over 8 bases. The CDR3 runs 15 residues. Germline CDR1 and CDR2: SGHNT and YYREEE (reference sequence). After removal of 4 bases from V and 4 bases from J, the junction contained 10 bases not matched to a gene. CDR3 region: CASSTQGAPGYEQYF. CDR3 nucleotide sequence: TGTGCCAGCAGCACCCAGGGGGCTCCTGGTTACGAGCAGTACTTC.

This clonotype has only a few counts. This chain links TRBV27 with TRBJ2-2; 7 bases map to TRBD2. After removal of 6 bases from V and 4 bases from J, the junction contained 5 bases not matched to a gene. CDR1 is MNHEY and CDR2 is SMNVEV in the germline V gene (reference sequence). The CDR3 has 14 residues. The CDR3: CASSGGGITGELFF. For the CDR3, the DNA is TGTGCCAGCAGCGGCGGGGGAATCACCGGGGAGCTGTTTTTT.

Concerning this clonotype itself: The junction and the germline gene differ at one end; a read error may be behind it. This chain joins TRBV7-9 and TRBJ2-2; weak D call: TRBD1 (6 bases). The CDR3 runs 15 residues. CDR1 is SEHNR and CDR2 is FQNEAQ in the germline V gene (reference sequence). CDR3 sequence: CASSTRDTYTGELYF. CDR3 DNA: TGCGCCAGCAGCACACGGGACACCTACACCGGGGAGCTGTATTTT.

This clonotype has just a few counts. The rearrangement joins TRBV3-1 to TRBJ2-1; 8 bases fit TRBD1. Trimming cost V 3 bases and J 0 bases; bases outside gene matches: 10. CDR1 is LGHDT and CDR2 is YNNKEL in the germline V gene (reference sequence). The length of the CDR3 is 18 residues. CDR3 bases: TGTGCCAGCAGCCACCCGGGACAGGACCGTATCTCCTACAATGAGCAGTTCTTC. Translated, it gives CASSHPGQDRISYNEQFF.

This clonotype was counted ten times or more. This rearrangement joins TRBV7-8 to TRBJ2-5; no firm D call. Germline loops: CDR1 SGHVS, CDR2 FQNEAQ. CDR3 length: 13 residues. Trimming took 5 bases from V and 4 from J, leaving 11 bases between them. CDR3 sequence: CASSPEGGETQYF. The CDR3 coding sequence is TGTGCCAGCAGCCCTGAAGGCGGAGAGACCCAGTACTTC.

In regard to this clonotype: One end of the junction does not line up with germline, which may come from a read error. V usage is TRBV6-2 or TRBV6-3 and J usage is TRBJ1-1; D remains ambiguous. Germline V gives CDR1 MNHEY, CDR2 SVGEGT. The CDR3 sequence is 12 residues long. The CDR3 coding sequence is TGTGCCAGCAGTTACCCGCGGCCTGAAACTTTCTTT. Its protein is CASSYPRPETFF.

In this sample, this clonotype turned up many times. The chain recombines TRBV7-2 with TRBJ2-2; TRBD2 agrees at 14 bases. Germline values: CDR1 SGHTA, CDR2 FQGNSA. The CDR3 runs to 17 residues. Trimming at V came to 3 bases and at J to 7 bases, leaving 7 bases not matched to a gene. The CDR3 is CASSFRLAGGPRGELFF. Here the CDR3 DNA reads TGTGCCAGCAGCTTCCGACTAGCGGGGGGGCCGCGCGGGGAGCTGTTTTTT.

The genes are TRBV4-1 and TRBJ1-3; the D is unclear. The CDR3 sequence is 15 residues long. Germline V gene lookup returns CDR1 MGHRA and CDR2 YSYEKL. Between the trimmed V and J ends, which lost 1 base and 2 bases, there was a span of 9 bases. The CDR3 nucleotides are TGCGCCAGCAGCCAAGCTCTCACCCCTGGAAACACCATATATTTT. This encodes CASSQALTPGNTIYF.

The J gene is TRBJ1-2, the V gene TRBV28, with D maybe TRBD1 (5 bases). This CDR3 spans 14 amino acids. V was cut by 8 bases and J by 7 bases, with 20 bases left in between. Germline V gene sequence: CDR1 MDHEN, CDR2 SYDVKM. In nucleotides, the CDR3 is TGTGCCAGCTCATATTTTGTCGGGGCGAGTGGCTACACCTTC. This translates into CASSYFVGASGYTF.

CDR3 nucleotide sequence: TGCAGTGCCCCAAGAACAGGGGGCGACTACGAGCAGTACGTC. It yields the protein CSAPRTGGDYEQYV. This chain links TRBV20-1 with TRBJ2-7; 9 nucleotides line up with TRBD1. CDR1 is DFQATT and CDR2 is SNEGSKA in the germline V gene (reference sequence). This CDR3 region has 14 residues. J gave up 3 bases and V 6 bases, and 9 bases lay outside the gene matches.

The chain combines TRBV27 with TRBJ2-2; D remains unclear. The CDR3 runs to 16 residues. Germline CDR1 is MNHEY and CDR2 is SMNVEV (reference sequence). Trimming removed 2 bases from V and 1 base from J, with 11 bases in between. CDR3 in amino acids: CASSLLSLLNTGELFF. The CDR3 region has the DNA TGTGCCAGCAGTTTACTCAGTCTACTGAACACCGGGGAGCTGTTTTTT.

This clonotype was counted a few times. This chain connects TRBV4-1 to TRBJ2-1; 7 bases map to TRBD2. This CDR3 contains 12 residues. Per germline, CDR1 MGHRA and CDR2 YSYEKL. Unmatched junction bases numbered 4, after V lost 0 bases and J lost 14 bases. The CDR3 DNA follows: TGCGCCAGCAGCCAAGAAGGCAGCGGGGAGTTCTTC. Translating gives CASSQEGSGEFF.

This sequence joins TRBV10-3 and TRBJ2-7; TRBD1 aligns across 7 bases. The V gene's germline CDR1 is ENHRY and CDR2 SYGVKD. The CDR3 is made up of 13 amino acids. V was clipped by 5 bases and J by 1 base; unmatched bases: 2. CDR3 in amino acids: CAISPGQSYEQYV. Here the CDR3 DNA reads TGTGCCATCAGTCCGGGACAGTCCTACGAGCAGTACGTC.